Shown below are 8 T cell receptor beta chains from a single sample sequenced in a study of neoadjuvant anti-PD-1 for oral cavity cancer. The method was immunoSEQ multiplex PCR; TCRdb's version includes in-frame clones alone and lacks a portion of them. The top ten hold around 2.4% of the sample, which has about 15,000 clones, under 65% seen once. This material consisted of PBMCs, taken before nivolumab (anti-PD-1) treatment. These receptors were taken from a person between 35 and 79 years old with oral cavity squamous cell carcinoma.

The chain links TRBV5-6 to TRBJ1-1; D is unresolved. Germline lookup yields CDR1 SGHDT and CDR2 YYEEEE. V lost 0 bases and J lost 5, with 11 bases in between. This CDR3 has 14 amino acids. CDR3 sequence: CASSLGQASTEAFF. The CDR3 region has the DNA TGTGCCAGCAGCTTGGGACAAGCAAGTACTGAAGCTTTCTTT.

The chain employs TRBV7-6 and TRBJ2-2; 7 bases align to TRBD1. The CDR3 spans 14 residues. Germline V gives CDR1 SGHVS, CDR2 FNYEAQ. V lost 5 bases to trimming and J lost 5 bases; unmatched junction nucleotides: 5. CDR3 DNA: TGTGCCAGCAGCGCGATACAGGGGACCGGGGAGCTGTTTTTT. Translation gives CASSAIQGTGELFF.

Of note for this clone: Within the sample, other DNA sequences also encode this same CDR3. The chain uses TRBV5-4 and TRBJ2-3; TRBD2 agrees at 10 bases. The CDR3 length is 17 residues. Per the germline V gene, CDR1 is SGHNT and CDR2 is YYREEE (reference sequence). Losses at the gene ends were 4 bases for V and 2 bases for J; bases not matched to a gene: 10. For the CDR3, the DNA is TGTGCCAGCAGCCCCCGGGGAGCGGGGGGGATCACAGATACGCAGTATTTT. Translating gives CASSPRGAGGITDTQYF.

V usage is TRBV4-1 and J usage is TRBJ2-1, with 10 bases that match TRBD2. Germline loops: CDR1 MGHRA, CDR2 YSYEKL. The CDR3 consists of 16 residues. Unmatched junction bases numbered 9, after V lost 4 bases and J lost 6 bases. DNA for the CDR3: TGCGCCAGCAGCCTCGGTTGGATAGCGGGGGGCAATGAGCAGTTCTTC. It translates to CASSLGWIAGGNEQFF.

The chain recombines TRBV25-1 with TRBJ2-1, with 12 nucleotides matching TRBD2. This CDR3 contains 16 residues. Germline CDR1 is MGHDK and CDR2 is SYGVNS. V shed 4 bases, J shed 3 bases, and the junction held 4 bases outside the gene matches. In nucleotides, the CDR3 is TGTGCCAGCAGTGGGACTAGCGGGGTCATCTACAATGAGCAGTTCTTC. Protein: CASSGTSGVIYNEQFF. Combining the CDR3 with reference TRBV25-1 and TRBJ2-1 gives the whole variable domain EADIYQTPRYLVIGTGKKITLECSQTMGHDKMYWYQQDPGMELHLIHYSYGVNSTEKGDLSSESTVSRIRTEHFPLTLESARPSHTSQYLCASSGTSGVIYNEQFFGPGTRLTVL.

This clone was detected once. The gene calls are TRBV11-2 and TRBJ1-2, with D possibly being TRBD1 (5 bases). Germline lookup yields CDR1 SGHAT and CDR2 FQNNGV. CDR3 length equals 18 residues. The V gene lost 0 bases and the J gene lost 0 bases, with 17 bases spanning the gap. CDR3 nucleotides: TGTGCCAGCAGCTTAGATAACCCGACCGGGACCTCTAACTATGGCTACACCTTC. Its protein is CASSLDNPTGTSNYGYTF. The variable domain in full, completed from reference TRBV11-2 and TRBJ1-2, reads EAGVAQSPRYKIIEKRQSVAFWCNPISGHATLYWYQQILGQGPKLLIQFQNNGVVDDSQLPKDRFSAERLKGVDSTLKIQPAKLEDSAVYLCASSLDNPTGTSNYGYTFGSGTRLTVV.

This clone has a handful of counts. V is TRBV4-2 and J is TRBJ1-2; 10 bases match TRBD1. V was clipped by 0 bases and J by 2 bases; unmatched bases: 6. This CDR3 is built from 17 residues. Germline V gives CDR1 LGHNA, CDR2 YNFKEQ. CDR3 bases: TGTGCCAGCAGCCAAGAACTCGCGGACAGGGGGAACTATGGCTACACCTTC. Protein: CASSQELADRGNYGYTF.

The rearrangement links TRBV10-3 to TRBJ2-5; no firm D call. This CDR3 is built from 13 residues. CDR1 is ENHRY and CDR2 is SYGVKD in the germline V gene. V was shortened by 7 bases and J by 5 bases, with 14 bases between the two germline ends. The CDR3, as DNA: TGTGCCATCACCTGGACCTTGGGGGAGACCCAGTACTTC. Protein sequence: CAITWTLGETQYF.